This T cell receptor beta chain was recovered during a study of blood T cell repertoires in COVID-19. Study in general: Sources were T cells, B-cell-depleted T cells, or PBMCs; the material itself was cDNA or gDNA.

As originally analysed: For nucleated cells, counts were estimated from reference gene primer amplification. Sequenced by immunoSEQ multiplex PCR; TCRdb stores in-frame clones only, minus some. Clone size and V and J calls were adopted from that table, with D and trimming inferred from the DNA. The data show 130,000 to 150,000 clones, roughly 84% seen once. The specimen sequenced was peripheral blood. The TCR was taken from a human donor in a cohort sampled during active COVID-19.

CDR3 DNA sequence: TGTGCCAGCAGCCATCGTTTAGCGGTTAGCACAGATACGCAGTATTTT. Its protein is CASSHRLAVSTDTQYF. The J gene is TRBJ2-3, the V gene TRBV3-1 (or the pseudogene TRBV3-2); tentative D call: TRBD2 (6 bases). The CDR3 is 16 amino acids. The V gene's germline CDR1 is LGHDT and CDR2 YNNKEL (reference sequence). Between the trimmed V and J ends, which lost 3 bases and 0 bases, there was a span of 13 bases.